These T cell receptor beta chains were read from a single sample in a study of T cell responses to AZD1222 COVID-19 vaccine. Clones were read by immunoSEQ multiplex PCR, and TCRdb kept only the in-frame ones, dropping some. The sample has roughly 180,000 clones, roughly nine tenths seen once. The material was peripheral blood, obtained 28 days after the second AZD1222 dose. The receptors stem from an adult who received the AZD1222 COVID-19 vaccine. The CDR3 runs from the conserved cysteine through the conserved F or W. D genes are given only for firm matches. Some rows mark clone size as missing; the rest say once, few, many or name a class of expanded clone.

clone size: NA; D gene: NA; J gene: TRBJ2-5; CDR3 length: 13; V gene: TRBV6-5; CDR3 DNA: TGTGCCAGCAAGGGGGGGCCTCGAGAGACCCAGTACTTC; CDR3 protein: CASKGGPRETQYF
clone size: NA; D gene: NA; J gene: TRBJ1-5; CDR3 length: 15; V gene: TRBV2; CDR3 DNA: TGTGCCAGCAAGGAGGGGGGGGCCATAACCCAGCCCCAGCATTTT; CDR3 protein: CASKEGGAITQPQHF
clone size: NA; D gene: TRBD1; J gene: TRBJ1-1; CDR3 length: 15; V gene: TRBV5-1; CDR3 DNA: TGCGCCAGCAGCTTGGTCGGTGGGGACAGGGGCGAAGCTTTCTTT; CDR3 protein: CASSLVGGDRGEAFF
clone size: NA; D gene: TRBD1; J gene: TRBJ2-3; CDR3 length: 17; V gene: TRBV5-1; CDR3 DNA: TGCGCCAGCAGCTTAGGACAGGGGCCGCGGAGGACAGATACGCAGTATTTT; CDR3 protein: CASSLGQGPRRTDTQYF
clone size: NA; D gene: NA; J gene: TRBJ1-6; CDR3 length: 16; V gene: TRBV6-5; CDR3 DNA: TGTGCCAGCAGTTCCCACTCCAACTCCTATAATTCACCCCTCCACTTT; CDR3 protein: CASSSHSNSYNSPLHF
clone size: NA; D gene: NA; J gene: TRBJ1-1; CDR3 length: 11; V gene: TRBV6-2/TRBV6-3; CDR3 DNA: TGTGCCAGCAGTTACTCTCAGAGGGCTTTCTTT; CDR3 protein: CASSYSQRAFF
clone size: NA; D gene: TRBD2; J gene: TRBJ2-2; CDR3 length: 16; V gene: TRBV9; CDR3 DNA: TGTGCCAGCAGCGTAGGAGGAACTAGCGTTAACGGGGAGCTGTTTTTT; CDR3 protein: CASSVGGTSVNGELFF
clone size: NA; D gene: TRBD2; J gene: TRBJ2-2; CDR3 length: 20; V gene: TRBV24-1; CDR3 DNA: TGTGCCACCAGTGAGAACGCCGGGACTAGCGGGAGGAGGAAGGCCGGGGAGCTGTTTTTT; CDR3 protein: CATSENAGTSGRRKAGELFF
clone size: NA; D gene: TRBD2; J gene: TRBJ2-3; CDR3 length: 16; V gene: TRBV5-1; CDR3 DNA: TGCGCCAGCAGCTTGGCGACTAGCGGGAGTGGAGATACGCAGTATTTT; CDR3 protein: CASSLATSGSGDTQYF
clone size: NA; D gene: NA; J gene: TRBJ2-1; CDR3 length: 16; V gene: TRBV7-6; CDR3 DNA: TGTGCCAGCAGCTTAGGTGGCTCGGGGACGGGCCATGAGCAGTTCTTC; CDR3 protein: CASSLGGSGTGHEQFF
clone size: few; D gene: NA; J gene: TRBJ1-5; CDR3 length: 13; V gene: TRBV7-3; CDR3 DNA: TGTGCCAGCAGCTTAGACGGGAATCAGCCCCAGCATTTT; CDR3 protein: CASSLDGNQPQHF
clone size: NA; D gene: NA; J gene: TRBJ1-2; CDR3 length: 15; V gene: TRBV13; CDR3 DNA: TGTGCCAGCAGCTTAGGCCTCGGATCTTGGGATGGCTACACCTTC; CDR3 protein: CASSLGLGSWDGYTF
clone size: NA; D gene: TRBD1; J gene: TRBJ1-1; CDR3 length: 15; V gene: TRBV19; CDR3 DNA: TGTGCCAGTAGTATGGACAGGGGGTGGAACACTGAAGCTTTCTTT; CDR3 protein: CASSMDRGWNTEAFF
clone size: NA; D gene: NA; J gene: TRBJ2-2; CDR3 length: 16; V gene: TRBV6-1; CDR3 DNA: TGTGCCAGCAGTGTTACAGGGATTGAGGACACCGGGGAGCTGTTTTTT; CDR3 protein: CASSVTGIEDTGELFF
clone size: NA; D gene: NA; J gene: TRBJ2-3; CDR3 length: 16; V gene: TRBV5-1; CDR3 DNA: TGCGCCAGCAGCATCGGGACGTTGCGGGTCGCAGATACGCAGTATTTT; CDR3 protein: CASSIGTLRVADTQYF
clone size: NA; D gene: TRBD1; J gene: TRBJ1-2; CDR3 length: 15; V gene: TRBV19; CDR3 DNA: TGTGCCAGTAGTATCGGACAGGGCGGCGTCTATGGCTACACCTTC; CDR3 protein: CASSIGQGGVYGYTF
clone size: NA; D gene: TRBD1; J gene: TRBJ1-5; CDR3 length: 14; V gene: TRBV19; CDR3 DNA: TGTGCCAGTAGTAAACAGGGGGCTCAGCAGCCCCAGCATTTT; CDR3 protein: CASSKQGAQQPQHF
clone size: once; D gene: TRBD1; J gene: TRBJ2-7; CDR3 length: 13; V gene: TRBV29-1; CDR3 DNA: TGCAGCGTAGGGACAGGGGTCTCCTACGAGCAGTACTTC; CDR3 protein: CSVGTGVSYEQYF
clone size: NA; D gene: TRBD1; J gene: TRBJ1-6; CDR3 length: 16; V gene: TRBV6-1; CDR3 DNA: TGTGCCAGCAGTGAAGGCCACAGGGGGGGAAGTTCACCCCTCCACTTT; CDR3 protein: CASSEGHRGGSSPLHF
clone size: few; D gene: NA; J gene: TRBJ1-5; CDR3 length: 13; V gene: TRBV4-1; CDR3 DNA: TGCGCCAGCAGCCAAGATGGTGGCGAGCCCCAGCATTTT; CDR3 protein: CASSQDGGEPQHF
clone size: NA; D gene: NA; J gene: TRBJ1-2; CDR3 length: 12; V gene: TRBV29-1; CDR3 DNA: TGCAGCGTCCTCAAACAGGGCCGCGGCTACACCTTC; CDR3 protein: CSVLKQGRGYTF
clone size: NA; D gene: TRBD1; J gene: TRBJ2-3; CDR3 length: 18; V gene: TRBV19; CDR3 DNA: TGTGCCAGTAGTTCAAACCGGGGCGGGACAGGGGCATCAGATACGCAGTATTTT; CDR3 protein: CASSSNRGGTGASDTQYF
clone size: NA; D gene: TRBD1; J gene: TRBJ1-1; CDR3 length: 17; V gene: TRBV7-3; CDR3 DNA: TGTGCCAGCAGCTTAGTCAGGGGGTCGAATGGCGGCACTGAAGCTTTCTTT; CDR3 protein: CASSLVRGSNGGTEAFF
clone size: NA; D gene: TRBD2; J gene: TRBJ2-1; CDR3 length: 13; V gene: TRBV11-3; CDR3 DNA: TGTGCCAGCAGCCTGACTAGCAACTATGAGCAGTTCTTC; CDR3 protein: CASSLTSNYEQFF
clone size: NA; D gene: TRBD2; J gene: TRBJ2-5; CDR3 length: 16; V gene: TRBV15; CDR3 DNA: TGTGCCACCAGCAGAAGACGGGGGGGAGAATTAGAGACCCAGTACTTC; CDR3 protein: CATSRRRGGELETQYF
clone size: NA; D gene: NA; J gene: TRBJ1-5; CDR3 length: 13; V gene: TRBV18; CDR3 DNA: TGTGCCAGCTCAGGTCAGGACAATCAGCCCCAGCATTTT; CDR3 protein: CASSGQDNQPQHF
clone size: NA; D gene: NA; J gene: TRBJ2-2; CDR3 length: 14; V gene: TRBV9; CDR3 DNA: TGTGCCAGCAGCGTAGGGGGAATGGCCGGGGAGCTGTTTTTT; CDR3 protein: CASSVGGMAGELFF
clone size: NA; D gene: NA; J gene: TRBJ1-5; CDR3 length: 15; V gene: TRBV7-2; CDR3 DNA: TGTGCCAGCAGCTTAGGAGGGATCCGGAATCAGCCCCAGCATTTT; CDR3 protein: CASSLGGIRNQPQHF
clone size: NA; D gene: TRBD1; J gene: TRBJ1-1; CDR3 length: 13; V gene: TRBV3-1/TRBV3-2; CDR3 DNA: TGTGCCAGCAGCACCGCCCAGGGGGGAAAGGCTTTCTTT; CDR3 protein: CASSTAQGGKAFF
clone size: NA; D gene: NA; J gene: TRBJ1-5; CDR3 length: 15; V gene: TRBV6-2/TRBV6-3; CDR3 DNA: TGTGCCAGCAGTTACGTGAGGGGAAGGTTTCAGCCCCAGCATTTT; CDR3 protein: CASSYVRGRFQPQHF
clone size: NA; D gene: TRBD1; J gene: TRBJ2-7; CDR3 length: 15; V gene: TRBV2; CDR3 DNA: TGTGCCAGCAGTGAAGCGCTTTGGACAGGGACCGAGCAGTACTTC; CDR3 protein: CASSEALWTGTEQYF
clone size: NA; D gene: NA; J gene: TRBJ2-3; CDR3 length: 12; V gene: TRBV2; CDR3 DNA: TGTGCCTCGGGACGGCTCGTAGATACGCAGTATTTT; CDR3 protein: CASGRLVDTQYF
clone size: NA; D gene: NA; J gene: TRBJ1-1; CDR3 length: 16; V gene: TRBV5-8; CDR3 DNA: TGTGCCAGCAGCTTGGTATCTCCAGGCAGGGACACTGAAGCTTTCTTT; CDR3 protein: CASSLVSPGRDTEAFF
clone size: NA; D gene: TRBD2; J gene: TRBJ2-2; CDR3 length: 15; V gene: TRBV19; CDR3 DNA: TGTGCCAGTAGTATATGGCTAGCGGGCACCGGGGAGCTGTTTTTT; CDR3 protein: CASSIWLAGTGELFF
clone size: NA; D gene: NA; J gene: TRBJ1-2; CDR3 length: 13; V gene: TRBV18; CDR3 DNA: TGTGCCAGCTCACCAGGGGACCTCTATGGCTACACCTTC; CDR3 protein: CASSPGDLYGYTF
clone size: NA; D gene: TRBD2; J gene: TRBJ2-7; CDR3 length: 16; V gene: TRBV18; CDR3 DNA: TGTGCCAGCTCACCTGGCGGGAGGGCCCGTCCTGAGGAGCAGTACTTC; CDR3 protein: CASSPGGRARPEEQYF
clone size: NA; D gene: NA; J gene: TRBJ1-3; CDR3 length: 17; V gene: TRBV3-1/TRBV3-2; CDR3 DNA: TGTGCCAGCAGCCGCCTAGGAGGGAGCCTCTCTGGAAACACCATATATTTT; CDR3 protein: CASSRLGGSLSGNTIYF
clone size: NA; D gene: NA; J gene: TRBJ2-3; CDR3 length: 14; V gene: TRBV11-2; CDR3 DNA: TGTGCCAGCACAAAAGGAGGTGTTAAAGATACGCAGTATTTT; CDR3 protein: CASTKGGVKDTQYF
clone size: NA; D gene: TRBD1; J gene: TRBJ1-2; CDR3 length: 14; V gene: TRBV20-1; CDR3 DNA: TGCAGTGCCAGTGTGGACAGGGGATCGGGCGGCTACACCTTC; CDR3 protein: CSASVDRGSGGYTF
clone size: NA; D gene: TRBD1; J gene: TRBJ2-5; CDR3 length: 15; V gene: TRBV18; CDR3 DNA: TGTGCCAGCTCCGCGACAGGGGGTCAACAAGAGACCCAGTACTTC; CDR3 protein: CASSATGGQQETQYF
clone size: NA; D gene: NA; J gene: TRBJ2-5; CDR3 length: 16; V gene: TRBV21-1; CDR3 DNA: TGTGCCAGCAGCAAAGCGCTTAAGCCAGGGAAAAAGACCCAGTACTTC; CDR3 protein: CASSKALKPGKKTQYF
clone size: NA; D gene: NA; J gene: TRBJ1-1; CDR3 length: 14; V gene: TRBV6-5; CDR3 DNA: TGTGCCAGCAGTTACACGAGCGGAAACACTGAAGCTTTCTTT; CDR3 protein: CASSYTSGNTEAFF
clone size: NA; D gene: NA; J gene: TRBJ1-5; CDR3 length: 14; V gene: TRBV27; CDR3 DNA: TGTGCCAGCAGTCCAGGTTGGAGCAATCAGCCCCAGCATTTT; CDR3 protein: CASSPGWSNQPQHF
clone size: NA; D gene: TRBD2; J gene: TRBJ2-7; CDR3 length: 18; V gene: TRBV6-1; CDR3 DNA: TGTGCCAGCAGTGCGACCGGGACTAGCGGGACGAGCTCCTACGAGCAGTACTTC; CDR3 protein: CASSATGTSGTSSYEQYF
clone size: NA; D gene: TRBD2; J gene: TRBJ2-2; CDR3 length: 15; V gene: TRBV19; CDR3 DNA: TGTGCCAGTAGTATGTACAGCGGGGGGACCGGGGAGCTGTTTTTT; CDR3 protein: CASSMYSGGTGELFF
clone size: NA; D gene: TRBD1; J gene: TRBJ1-2; CDR3 length: 17; V gene: TRBV2; CDR3 DNA: TGTGCCAGCATCCCGACAGGGGCCCAGGGGCATTACTATGGCTACACCTTC; CDR3 protein: CASIPTGAQGHYYGYTF
clone size: NA; D gene: NA; J gene: TRBJ1-2; CDR3 length: 18; V gene: TRBV6-2/TRBV6-3; CDR3 DNA: TGTGCCAGCAGTCGCGGGTTCGTGACAACAGTAGATAACTATGGCTACACCTTC; CDR3 protein: CASSRGFVTTVDNYGYTF
clone size: NA; D gene: NA; J gene: TRBJ1-6; CDR3 length: 13; V gene: TRBV19; CDR3 DNA: TGTGCCAGTAGTATCGCCCTTAATTCACCCCTCCACTTT; CDR3 protein: CASSIALNSPLHF
clone size: NA; D gene: TRBD1; J gene: TRBJ1-2; CDR3 length: 13; V gene: TRBV10-2; CDR3 DNA: TGCGCCAGCAGCCCGGGACAGATCTATGGCTACACCTTC; CDR3 protein: CASSPGQIYGYTF
clone size: NA; D gene: TRBD2; J gene: TRBJ2-1; CDR3 length: 18; V gene: TRBV18; CDR3 DNA: TGTGCCAGCTCACTCGTCGGACTAGCGGGGGCCATCTACAATGAGCAGTTCTTC; CDR3 protein: CASSLVGLAGAIYNEQFF
clone size: NA; D gene: TRBD1; J gene: TRBJ1-2; CDR3 length: 14; V gene: TRBV6-1; CDR3 DNA: TGTGCCAGCAGTGAAGGACAGGGGAGATATGGCTACACCTTC; CDR3 protein: CASSEGQGRYGYTF
clone size: NA; D gene: TRBD1; J gene: TRBJ2-7; CDR3 length: 14; V gene: TRBV27; CDR3 DNA: TGTGCCAGCAGCCAATTCCCGACAGGGGACGAGCAGTACTTC; CDR3 protein: CASSQFPTGDEQYF
clone size: NA; D gene: TRBD1; J gene: TRBJ1-6; CDR3 length: 14; V gene: TRBV6-5; CDR3 DNA: TGTGCCAGCAGTTACAGGGACAGTAATTCACCCCTCCACTTT; CDR3 protein: CASSYRDSNSPLHF
clone size: NA; D gene: NA; J gene: TRBJ1-1; CDR3 length: 13; V gene: TRBV19; CDR3 DNA: TGTGCCAGTAGTATCTTAGGAAACACTGAAGCTTTCTTT; CDR3 protein: CASSILGNTEAFF
clone size: NA; D gene: TRBD2; J gene: TRBJ2-1; CDR3 length: 14; V gene: TRBV18; CDR3 DNA: TGTGCCAGCGTTCACCGGGAGGGTTTCTATGAGCAGTTCTTC; CDR3 protein: CASVHREGFYEQFF
clone size: once; D gene: NA; J gene: TRBJ2-5; CDR3 length: 14; V gene: TRBV6-5; CDR3 DNA: TGTGCCAGCAGCCGGCGCCGCCCGGGGGAGACCCAGTACTTC; CDR3 protein: CASSRRRPGETQYF
clone size: NA; D gene: NA; J gene: TRBJ1-2; CDR3 length: 14; V gene: TRBV2; CDR3 DNA: TGTGCCAGCAGTGAAGAGAGGGCGTACTATGGCTACACCTTC; CDR3 protein: CASSEERAYYGYTF
clone size: NA; D gene: NA; J gene: TRBJ1-3; CDR3 length: 13; V gene: TRBV30; CDR3 DNA: TGTGCCTGGACTTCAGGGAGTGGAAACACCATATATTTT; CDR3 protein: CAWTSGSGNTIYF